This entry is about one TCR beta chain. What it binds is not known. The data originate from a study of molecular identifiers for immune sequencing clone quantification. Turning to the study itself: Replicate RNA from about 19,000 or 110,000 naive CD8 T cells formed five aliquots; four were sequenced.

The study, taken as a whole, reports: Jurkat TCR RNA spiked in from one cell could reportedly be detected among approximately 980,000 naive cells. Clones that exceeded 20 RNA copies held over 99% of effector molecules, yet under 1% in naive cells.

TCRdb re-called the PCR reads through MiXCR, storing one row per CDR3 protein. The sample consists of 490,000 or so distinct CDR3 sequences, roughly 25% of them appearing once. Per the germline V gene, CDR1 is MNHEY and CDR2 is SMNVEV (reference sequence). The CDR3 runs 14 residues. Trimming took 7 bases from V and 3 from J; bases not matched to a gene: 5. Sorting recovered naive CD8 T cells on a CD8+CD4-CCR7+CD45RA+ profile. Material: naive CD8+ T cells from blood, with Jurkat cell RNA spiked in. Subset described: FACS-sorted CD8+CD4-CCR7+CD45RA+ naive T cells. The chain carries TRBV27 and TRBJ2-7, with 11 bases lining up with TRBD2. The clonotype was recovered from a human donor in good health. Some libraries in this study had Jurkat cell RNA spiked in. CDR3 protein: CASKPLAGDYEQYF. As DNA, the CDR3 is TGTGCCAGCAAGCCACTAGCGGGAGACTACGAGCAGTACTTC.